This T cell receptor (beta chain) was captured by sequencing in a study of technical replicates of blood from a handful of donors. The table came from immunoSEQ multiplex PCR; TCRdb's copy has only in-frame clones and leaves some out. Altogether around 56,000 clones are present, about 96% being singletons, with the ten largest covering about 3%. Input material: PBMCs. This TCR derives from a human donor in good health. Some clones in this sample may be carry-over from other donors' samples.

This CDR3 is CASSLDRGPGIQYF. CDR3 coding DNA: TGTGCCAGCAGTTTGGACAGGGGGCCGGGCATTCAGTACTTC. V gene TRBV27 combines with J gene TRBJ2-4, with 11 bases matching TRBD1. CDR3 length: 14 residues. CDR1 is MNHEY and CDR2 is SMNVEV in the germline V gene (reference sequence). The junction had 4 bases not matched to a gene; V was cut back by 3 bases and J by 9 bases.